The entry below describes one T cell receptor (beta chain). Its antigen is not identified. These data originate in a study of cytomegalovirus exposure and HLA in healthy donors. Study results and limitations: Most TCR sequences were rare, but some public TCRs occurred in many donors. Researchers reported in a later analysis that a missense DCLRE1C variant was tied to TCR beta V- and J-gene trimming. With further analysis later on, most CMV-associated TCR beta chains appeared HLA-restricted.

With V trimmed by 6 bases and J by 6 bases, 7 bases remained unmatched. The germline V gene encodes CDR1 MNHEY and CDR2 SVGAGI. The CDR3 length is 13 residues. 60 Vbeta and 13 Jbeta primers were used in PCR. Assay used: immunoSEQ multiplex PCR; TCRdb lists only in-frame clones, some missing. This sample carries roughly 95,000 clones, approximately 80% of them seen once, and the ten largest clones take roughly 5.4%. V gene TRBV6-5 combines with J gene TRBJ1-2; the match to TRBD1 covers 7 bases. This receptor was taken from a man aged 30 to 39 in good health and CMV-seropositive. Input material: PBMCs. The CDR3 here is CASRTGFGDGYTF. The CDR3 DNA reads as TGTGCCAGCAGGACAGGGTTCGGCGATGGCTACACCTTC.